This entry describes one T cell receptor beta chain. Assay used: immunoSEQ multiplex PCR; TCRdb lists only in-frame clones, some missing. The sample shows some 150,000 clones, approximately 86% of them seen only once. These data originate in a study of cytomegalovirus exposure and HLA in healthy donors. Germline V gene sequence: CDR1 SEHNR, CDR2 FQNEAQ (reference sequence). Between the trimmed V and J ends, which lost 3 bases and 4 bases, there was a span of 21 bases. CDR3 length: 17 residues. The sequence derives from a man in his late teens or twenties in good health and CMV-seropositive. The source material was PBMCs. The V gene is TRBV7-9, the J gene TRBJ1-2, with a possible D match to TRBD1 (5 bases). The CDR3 sequence is CASSFDDWTRGGYGYTF. CDR3 DNA: TGTGCCAGCAGCTTCGACGACTGGACACGGGGGGGCTATGGCTACACCTTC. Combining the CDR3 with reference TRBV7-9 and TRBJ1-2 gives the whole variable domain DTGVSQNPRHKITKRGQNVTFRCDPISEHNRLYWYRQTLGQGPEFLTYFQNEAQLEKSRLLSDRFSAERPKGSFSTLEIQRTEQGDSAMYLCASSFDDWTRGGYGYTFGSGTRLTVV.